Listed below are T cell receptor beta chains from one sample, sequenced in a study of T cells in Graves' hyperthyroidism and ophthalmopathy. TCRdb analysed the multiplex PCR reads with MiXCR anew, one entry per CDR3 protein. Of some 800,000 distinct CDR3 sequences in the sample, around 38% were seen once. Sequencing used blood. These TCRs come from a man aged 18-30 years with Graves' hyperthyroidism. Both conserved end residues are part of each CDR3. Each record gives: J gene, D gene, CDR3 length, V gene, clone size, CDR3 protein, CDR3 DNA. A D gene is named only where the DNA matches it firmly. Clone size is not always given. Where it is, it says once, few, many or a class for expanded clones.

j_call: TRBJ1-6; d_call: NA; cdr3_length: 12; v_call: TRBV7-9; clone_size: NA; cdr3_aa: CASSHTGSPLHF; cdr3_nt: TGTGCCAGCAGCCATACAGGGTCACCCCTCCACTTT
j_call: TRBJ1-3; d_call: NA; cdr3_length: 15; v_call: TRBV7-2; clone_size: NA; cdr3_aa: CASSPPGASGNTIYF; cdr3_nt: TGTGCCAGCAGCCCCCCCGGAGCCTCTGGAAACACCATATATTTT
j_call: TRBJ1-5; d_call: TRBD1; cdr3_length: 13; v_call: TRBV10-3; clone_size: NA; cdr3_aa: CATAEDRNQPQHF; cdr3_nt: TGTGCCACCGCCGAGGACAGGAATCAGCCCCAGCATTTT
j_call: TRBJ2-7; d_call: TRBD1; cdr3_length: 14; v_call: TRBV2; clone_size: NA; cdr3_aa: CASSIDRGRHEQYF; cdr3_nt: TGTGCCAGCAGCATCGACAGGGGTCGGCACGAGCAGTACTTC
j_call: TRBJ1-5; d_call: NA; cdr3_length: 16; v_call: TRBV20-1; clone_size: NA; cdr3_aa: CSARDWGAQSNQPQHF; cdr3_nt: TGCAGTGCTAGAGATTGGGGAGCCCAGAGCAATCAGCCCCAGCATTTT
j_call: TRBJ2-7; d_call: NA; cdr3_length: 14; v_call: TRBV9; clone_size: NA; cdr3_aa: CASSVEEATYEQYF; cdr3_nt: TGTGCCAGCAGCGTAGAGGAAGCTACCTACGAGCAGTACTTC
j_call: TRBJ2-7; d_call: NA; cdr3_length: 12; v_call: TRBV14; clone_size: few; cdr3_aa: CASSHRPYEQYF; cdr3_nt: TGTGCCAGCAGCCACCGACCCTACGAGCAGTACTTC
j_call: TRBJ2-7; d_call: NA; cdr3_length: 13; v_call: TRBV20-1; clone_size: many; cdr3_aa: CSASTTLDSEQYF; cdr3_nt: TGCAGTGCGTCTACCACACTAGATTCCGAGCAGTACTTC
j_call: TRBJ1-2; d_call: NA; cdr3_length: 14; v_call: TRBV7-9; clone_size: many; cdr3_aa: CASSLVGSNYGYTF; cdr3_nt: TGTGCCAGCAGCTTAGTGGGATCTAACTATGGCTACACCTTC
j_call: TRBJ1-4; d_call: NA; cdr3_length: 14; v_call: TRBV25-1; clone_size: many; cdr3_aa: CASSEYIGSEKLFF; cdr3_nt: TGTGCCAGCAGTGAATATATAGGGAGTGAAAAACTGTTTTTT
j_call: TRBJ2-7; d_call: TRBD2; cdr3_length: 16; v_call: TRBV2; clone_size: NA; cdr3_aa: CASSPGGASGGYEQYF; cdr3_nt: TGCGCCAGCAGCCCAGGCGGGGCTAGCGGGGGGTACGAGCAGTACTTC
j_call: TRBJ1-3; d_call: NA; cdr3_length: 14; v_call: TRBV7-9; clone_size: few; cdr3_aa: CASCPAHSGNTIYF; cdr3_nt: TGTGCCAGCTGTCCGGCGCACTCTGGAAACACCATATATTTT
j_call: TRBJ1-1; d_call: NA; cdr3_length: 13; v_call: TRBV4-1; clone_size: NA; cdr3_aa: CASSQVPGSEAFF; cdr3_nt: TGCGCCAGCAGCCAAGTCCCGGGGAGTGAAGCTTTCTTT
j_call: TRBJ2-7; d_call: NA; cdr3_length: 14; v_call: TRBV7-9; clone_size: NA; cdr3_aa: CASSPPGSVYEQYF; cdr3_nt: TGTGCCAGCAGCCCCCCAGGGAGTGTCTACGAGCAGTACTTC
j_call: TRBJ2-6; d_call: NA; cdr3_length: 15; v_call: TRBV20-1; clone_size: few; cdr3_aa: CSAKGRVEGANVLTF; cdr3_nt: TGCAGTGCTAAGGGCAGGGTGGAAGGGGCCAACGTCCTGACTTTC
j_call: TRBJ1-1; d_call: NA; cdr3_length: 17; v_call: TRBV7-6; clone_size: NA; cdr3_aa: CASSLLRSVSSNTEAFF; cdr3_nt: TGTGCCAGCAGCTTACTTAGGAGCGTAAGTTCGAACACTGAAGCTTTCTTT
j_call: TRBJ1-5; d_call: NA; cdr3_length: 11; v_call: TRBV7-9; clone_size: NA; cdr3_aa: CASSLREPQHF; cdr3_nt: TGTGCCAGCAGTTTAAGGGAGCCCCAGCATTTT
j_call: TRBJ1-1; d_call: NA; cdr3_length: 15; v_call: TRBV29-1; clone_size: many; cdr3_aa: CSVEEDRTLNTEAFF; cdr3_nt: TGCAGCGTTGAAGAAGATAGGACCCTGAACACTGAAGCTTTCTTT
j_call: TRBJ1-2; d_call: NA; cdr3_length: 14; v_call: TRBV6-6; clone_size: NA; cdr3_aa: CASSLPGGDYGYTF; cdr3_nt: TGTGCCAGCAGTCTGCCCGGGGGCGACTATGGCTACACCTTC
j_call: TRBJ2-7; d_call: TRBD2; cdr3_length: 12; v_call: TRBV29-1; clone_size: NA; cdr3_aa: CSAWGLAYEQYF; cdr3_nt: TGCAGCGCATGGGGACTAGCTTACGAGCAGTACTTC